This T cell receptor (beta chain) emerged from a study of T cells in Graves' hyperthyroidism and ophthalmopathy. General observations from the study: In blood, most of the thyroid clonotypes expanded above 0.001 were also present.

Ten or more counts support this clonotype. Its antigen is as yet unknown. CDR3 length equals 14 residues. The V and J ends lost 2 bases and 7 bases, in that order; junction bases with no gene match: 7. Germline CDR1 is DFQATT and CDR2 is SNEGSKA (reference sequence). Amplified regions were TCR beta CDR3 sequences from RNA transcripts. TCR CDR3 regions were first amplified by RT-PCR with HTBI primers. From the multiplex PCR reads, TCRdb called clonotypes with MiXCR, one entry per CDR3 protein. The data show around 610,000 distinct CDR3 sequences, with roughly 14% seen just once and around 4.5% held by the top ten. Diagnosis relied on clinical symptoms, serum thyroxine and TRAb, thyroid ultrasound and orbital computed tomography.

Material: blood. The chain recombines TRBV20-1 with TRBJ1-3, with 8 bases aligning to TRBD1. The receptor was derived from a woman aged 40-49 years with Graves' ophthalmopathy. CDR3 DNA sequence: TGCAGTGCTAGACCCTCGGACAGGGCCAACACCATATATTTT. Translating gives CSARPSDRANTIYF.